This note documents a single T cell receptor beta chain sequence. Its target is unknown. V dropped 2 bases and J dropped 4; count of bases not matched to a gene: 9. The CDR3 length is 16 residues. Germline V lookup: CDR1 SEHNR, CDR2 FQNEAQ (reference sequence). MiXCR, run by TCRdb on the 5' RACE reads, gives a single entry per CDR3 protein. Here the sample spans 470,000 or so distinct CDR3 sequences, approximately 24% being singletons. This sample was taken from a study of identical twins. Study results and limitations: Insertions were reduced in abundant cord blood beta clonotypes but not in memory repertoires.

These data were also reused for a study on T cells expressing NK-cell markers. In that study: Sorted CD3+CD56+NKG2C+, CD3+CD56+NKG2C- and CD3+CD56-NKG2C+ T cells supplied TCR beta repertoires. Eight donors were sequenced, seven testing HCMV-seropositive and one testing seronegative. What restricted sorting to alpha-beta TCR T cells in several experiments was an anti-gamma-delta TCR antibody.

The clonotype originates from a woman under 30 in good health. The sequencing input was CD4+ T cells sorted from blood. This chain uses TRBV7-9 with TRBJ2-7, with TRBD1 matching over 9 bases. DNA of the CDR3: TGTGCCAGCAGCTTACGGACAGGGGAAAGGAATTACGAGCAGTACTTC. It yields the protein CASSLRTGERNYEQYF.